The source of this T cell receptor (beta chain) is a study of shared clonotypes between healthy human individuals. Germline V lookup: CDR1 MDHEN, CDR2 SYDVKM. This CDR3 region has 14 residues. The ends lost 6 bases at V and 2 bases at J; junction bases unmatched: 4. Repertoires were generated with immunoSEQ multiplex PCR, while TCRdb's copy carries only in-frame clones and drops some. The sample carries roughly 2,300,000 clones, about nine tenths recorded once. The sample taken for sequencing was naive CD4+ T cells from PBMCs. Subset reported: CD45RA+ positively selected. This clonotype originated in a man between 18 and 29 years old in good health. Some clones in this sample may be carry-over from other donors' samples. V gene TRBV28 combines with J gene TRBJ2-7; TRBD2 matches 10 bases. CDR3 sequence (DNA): TGTGCCAGCAGCACGAGCGGGAGGGCCTACGAGCAGTACTTC. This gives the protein CASSTSGRAYEQYF.